The source of this T cell receptor (beta chain) is a study of OX40 agonist ivuxolimab in advanced cancers. Assay: immunoSEQ multiplex PCR; the TCRdb copy retains only in-frame clones and omits some. The sample lists around 100,000 clones, around 93% occurring once. Between the trimmed V and J ends, which lost 6 bases and 4 bases, there was a span of 7 bases. The length of the CDR3 is 12 residues. Germline CDR1 is MDHEN and CDR2 is SYDVKM. The genes are TRBV28 and TRBJ2-1; the D is unclear. The input for sequencing was CD4+ or CD8+ T cells sorted from blood, taken in a trial of the OX40 agonist ivuxolimab. This clonotype was obtained from an adult with an advanced solid tumor such as melanoma, head and neck, liver or kidney cancer. The CDR3 loop is CASSPLYNEQFF. DNA for the CDR3: TGTGCCAGCAGCCCCTTATACAATGAGCAGTTCTTC.